The entry below describes one T cell receptor (beta chain). Its antigen has not been determined. In total, 630 or so healthy bone marrow donors made up the cohort. All cohort members were sampled while nominally healthy, although unrecorded immune exposures were likely present. The donor was CMV seropositive and belonged to the group of 270 or so seropositive cohort members. Every donor gave a peripheral blood sample, and the peripheral blood mononuclear cells from that sample were used for TCR beta sequencing. The Qiagen DNeasy Blood Extraction Kit was used to extract genomic DNA from the blood cell samples. The library was obtained by the immunoSEQ multiplex PCR assay. A mixture of 60 forward primers for TCR Vbeta segments and 13 reverse primers for TCR Jbeta segments was used in the multiplex PCR. The CDR3 region of rearranged TCR beta genes was amplified from genomic DNA with a multiplex PCR assay. The Illumina HiSeq System was used to sequence the amplified TCR beta libraries as 87-base-pair reads. The source study handled its data this way. Across the 600 to 700 repertoires, a later analysis counted 78 million or so unique TCR beta chains, 9 million to 14 million of which were shared by at least two donors. Raw reads were error-corrected and collapsed into unique sequences by a nearest-neighbor algorithm in which closely related sequences were merged to remove PCR and sequencing errors. V, D and J gene segments were assigned by aligning CDR3 sequences to IMGT reference sequences. For a sequence to be retained, a match of at least six nucleotides to both a V gene segment and a J gene segment was required. Rearrangements were classified as productive when the CDR3 lacked stop codons and remained in frame with V and J, and all other rearrangements were classified as non-productive. Following IMGT convention, CDR3 was defined as the stretch from the second conserved V-encoded cysteine up to the conserved J-encoded phenylalanine. The earlier analysis of 500 to 750 of the donors excluded any sequence lacking an unambiguous match to a single V gene segment. In an earlier analysis of several hundred of the donors, V segments were called functional above 56.7% productive rearrangements and were called segregating when the between-donor standard deviation exceeded 5%. To diagnose cytomegalovirus status from the catalog of TCR beta chain sequences, a statistical classification framework was built. In a later analysis, V and J genes were assigned by comparing TCR nucleotide sequences against IMGT/GENE-DB human TR gene sequences. The TCRdist pipeline was used in a later analysis to assign CDR3 sequences and most-parsimonious VDJ recombination scenarios. In a later analysis, each TCR beta chain was defined by its CDR3 amino acid sequence together with its V-gene family, and reads without a unique V-gene family were excluded. A later analysis removed over 500 highly shared, low-generation-probability nucleotide sequences to deal with suspected cross-contamination and a sequencing artifact. In a later analysis, a clonal expansion index was calculated for each public chain from normalized within-repertoire ranks of inferred template counts. Generation probabilities in a later analysis came from a VDJ recombination model fitted to out-of-frame rearrangements, and those results were checked against IGoR. In a later analysis, TCR-TCR, TCR-HLA and TCR-CMV co-occurrence was scored with hypergeometric tests, and a repertoire-size bias correction was applied to TCR pairs. To estimate false discovery rates, a later analysis permuted the HLA or CMV assignments 20 times. A later analysis grouped co-occurring TCRs with DBSCAN, adding TCRdist sequence similarity when clustering within HLA-allele-positive subsets. Repertoires with fewer than 30,000 or more than 120,000 public chains were left out of co-occurrence clustering, as were four to six repertoires with anomalous nucleotide sharing. Not all clones reach the TCRdb copy of this immuneACCESS table, which keeps in-frame sequences only. Checked studies attribute under half of the gap to unresolved V genes and leave the rest unexplained. The D gene and trimming were derived from the DNA, and the V and J assignments and clone size from that table. The sample table on file contains roughly 190,000 clones. The biggest ten clones account for approximately 0.82% of the sample.

Per the germline V gene (reference sequence), MNHEY is the CDR1 and SMNVEV is the CDR2. The CDR3 goes from the cysteine to the phenylalanine over 16 residues. The only DNA kept is the CDR3, 48 bases in frame from the first base. For this chain, trimming is 4 bases at the V end and 7 bases at the J end, and the number of junction bases without a gene match is 12. The data were obtained in a study of cytomegalovirus exposure and HLA in healthy donors (dated by TCRdb to about 2017). Regarding the complete study: An earlier analysis of roughly 570 of the donors reported 276 Gb of sequence data and 117 million unique TCR beta sequences obtained from some 200 million T cells. In a later analysis, previously published TCR beta repertoires from 670 or so donors were re-analyzed and high-resolution HLA genotyping was added so that TCR occurrence patterns could be studied. In the later analysis, no new phenotypic data were used to find candidate immune exposures; instead, reliance was placed on TCR beta sequences and their occurrence across donors. Across approximately 420 genotyped donors of the cohort, an average of roughly 250,000 unique TCR beta nucleotide sequences per donor were sequenced, and 15% to 20% of those sequences were non-productive. The study used immunosequencing to profile the T cell repertoires of approximately 640 subjects and linked those repertoires to cytomegalovirus serostatus. The study was designed to test whether signatures of past pathogen exposure could be identified by cataloging public T cell receptors. Both class I and class II loci were covered by HLA typing, at four-digit resolution. Of the roughly 430 genotyped donors, approximately 83% fell in the genetic ancestry cluster associated with self-reported Caucasian donors. The number of donors typed differed by locus, with roughly 629-640 for A, B, C, DRB1 and DQB1, over 500 for DQA1, approximately 570 for DPA1, and some 450 for DPB1. Four to six DR-DQ haplotypes were handled as single units for association and clustering because linkage in the cohort was strong. Every discovery cohort repertoire had been produced on one sequencing platform. Along with the roughly 610-subject first cohort, a separate validation cohort of around 120 different subjects was used. To predict cytomegalovirus infection status, the study combined high-throughput TCR immunosequencing, statistical association of individual TCRs with disease status, and machine learning. In an earlier analysis of 500 to 650 of the donors, high-throughput TCR beta sequencing was used to judge whether each TCR beta V gene segment behaved as functional or pseudogenic. Donor age, sex, ethnicity and CMV serostatus were collected together with the repertoire data. An early release covering about 600 HLA-typed donors comprised about 300 gigabases of sequencing data and roughly 86 million unique TCR sequences. A later genetic analysis used genome-wide SNP genotypes for 398 of the 666 donors, treating that subset as a discovery cohort.

Beyond this particular receptor, the publication reports: Most TCR sequences were observed very rarely across donors, whereas some public TCRs were present in many individuals. A cluster of highly shared sequence variants was judged likely to represent a technical artifact of the sequencing pipeline. In an earlier analysis of several hundred of the donors, most TCR beta V segments were observed in productive rearrangements about 90% or about 30% of the time, broadly matching IMGT annotations. The study listed 164 TCR beta chains as associated with cytomegalovirus. In a later analysis, 16,951 TCR beta sequences were associated with specific HLA alleles at a false discovery rate of 0.05. Because counts were too low, around 17 rarely observed V segments, including chromosome 9 orphons, were left out of the earlier analysis of 500 to 750 of the donors. Presence/absence analyses assumed roughly uniform sequencing depth across donors, an assumption that may not hold. In a later analysis, several top co-occurrence clusters were reported to appear linked to parvovirus B19, influenza, CMV and Epstein-Barr virus. In vitro tests confirmed that a few of the cytomegalovirus-associated TCR beta chains recognize cytomegalovirus antigens. The authors suggested that the approach could potentially be extended to other disease states and immunological phenotypes. Correlated functional status among segregating V segments might reflect linkage disequilibrium, but an unknown experimental factor could not be ruled out. Only TCR beta chains were sequenced in this cohort, and the absence of alpha or paired-chain data limited detectable features. An association between a missense DCLRE1C variant and V-gene and J-gene trimming of TCR beta chains was found in a later genetic analysis and replicated in an independent cohort. Strong co-occurrence of HLA alleles, especially DR and DQ, made assigning TCR associations to individual alleles difficult. According to a later genetic analysis, donors in an Asian-associated ancestry cluster had fewer N-insertions in productive TCRs than the approximately 710-donor mean. Immune exposure information for the cohort was limited to CMV serostatus. Some IMGT-functional V segments, including TRBV6-2 and TRBV6-3, could not be distinguished by the 87-base-pair reads and were therefore excluded. Because HLA typing was unavailable for some donors at each locus, only the typed subset was used in association tests. In a later analysis, most CMV-associated TCR beta chains were found to appear HLA-restricted, with HLA associations seemingly driven largely by CMV exposure. Cytomegalovirus status was reported to be diagnosed by the classifier with high specificity and sensitivity in both the original and validation cohorts. In a later analysis, HLA-associated TCR beta chains showed more clonal expansion and lower generation probabilities than non-associated chains that were equally common. A further reported finding was that TCR beta sequences accurately predicted the HLA-A and HLA-B alleles for most subjects in the first cohort. In a later analysis, TCR association rates were found to vary across HLA loci, with the most associated TCRs seen for DRB1 alleles and the fewest for HLA-C alleles.

The clonotype originates from a woman under 30 in good health and CMV-seropositive. The chain links TRBV27 with TRBJ1-2, with 10 bases in between that match TRBD1. The sample comprised PBMCs. The DNA is TGTGCCAGCAGTTCCACCGGGACAGGGGAAGTGTCTGGCTACACCTTC. It translates to CASSSTGTGEVSGYTF.